The rows below give T cell receptor beta chains drawn from one sample of a study of blood T cell repertoires in COVID-19. TCRdb's copy holds only in-frame clones and misses some; the assay was immunoSEQ multiplex PCR. Of 100,000 or so clones in the sample, around 84% were seen once. Input material: peripheral blood. All receptors come from a woman aged 70-85 years with active or convalescent COVID-19. CDR3s include the opening cysteine and the closing phenylalanine or tryptophan. Fields, in order: J gene, clone size, V gene, D gene, CDR3 DNA, CDR3 protein. A D gene is named only where the DNA matches it firmly. Only part of the rows carry a size: once, few, many, or a class if the clone is expanded.

TRBJ2-7 | . | TRBV3-1/TRBV3-2 | TRBD1 | TGTGCCAGCAGCCAAGATTTGACAGGGGCAAGGGAGCAGTACTTC | CASSQDLTGAREQYF
TRBJ1-5 | . | TRBV18 | . | TGTGCCAGCTCACCGGAGGGCCCTAATCAGCCCCAGCATTTT | CASSPEGPNQPQHF
TRBJ2-1 | once | TRBV4-3 | TRBD1 | TGCGCCAGCAGCCACACCGGGACAGACAATGAGCAGTTCTTC | CASSHTGTDNEQFF
TRBJ2-7 | . | TRBV24-1 | TRBD1 | TGTGCCACCAGTGGCAGGGGGCAAGACGAGCAGTACTTC | CATSGRGQDEQYF
TRBJ2-7 | . | TRBV6-1 | TRBD2 | TGTGCCAGCAGTGAAGGTGGTGCGGGACAGGGTACGTTCTTGGCTAGCGGGAGGACCTACGAGCAGTACTTC | CASSEGGAGQGTFLASGRTYEQYF
TRBJ1-2 | . | TRBV9 | TRBD1 | TGTGCCAGCAGCTCGACAGGGAACTATGGCTACACCTTC | CASSSTGNYGYTF
TRBJ2-3 | . | TRBV7-9 | TRBD2 | TGTGCCAGCAGCTTAGGACCGGGGAGGGCAGATACGCAGTATTTT | CASSLGPGRADTQYF
TRBJ2-1 | few | TRBV5-1 | TRBD1 | TGCGCCAGCAGCTTAAAACAGGGGGCTTGGAATGAGCAGTTCTTC | CASSLKQGAWNEQFF
TRBJ2-7 | . | TRBV28 | TRBD2 | TGTGCCAGCAGTACCGGGACTAGCGGGAGGAGCTCCTACGAGCAGTACTTC | CASSTGTSGRSSYEQYF
TRBJ2-5 | . | TRBV6-6 | TRBD2 | TGTGCCAGCAGTCGACCCCCGGGGGCGGGGGGCCAAGAGACCCAGTACTTC | CASSRPPGAGGQETQYF
TRBJ1-4 | . | TRBV29-1 | . | TGCAGCGTTGCCCTCGTTGCAACTAATGAAAAACTGTTTTTT | CSVALVATNEKLFF
TRBJ1-4 | . | TRBV6-1 | . | TGTGCCAGCGGTGACAGGTCCGAAGGCAATGAAAAACTGTTTTTT | CASGDRSEGNEKLFF
TRBJ1-2 | . | TRBV18 | . | TGTGCCAGCTCACCAGTTGGGGGCTCGGGCTATGGCTACACCTTC | CASSPVGGSGYGYTF
TRBJ2-1 | . | TRBV2 | TRBD2 | TGTGCCAGCGATAGGCTAGCGGGAGGGTACAATGAGCAGTTCTTC | CASDRLAGGYNEQFF
TRBJ1-3 | . | TRBV5-1 | TRBD1 | TGCGCCAGCACCCCGACAGGGGCCAGCTCTGGAAACACCATATATTTT | CASTPTGASSGNTIYF
TRBJ2-7 | once | TRBV19 | TRBD1 | TGTGCCAGTAGTCCTCAGGGGGCAAGTAGCGAGCAGTACTTC | CASSPQGASSEQYF
TRBJ1-4 | . | TRBV21-1 | . | TGTGCCAGCCCCGGTCGTAACTCACCTGCAACTAATGAAAAACTGTTTTTT | CASPGRNSPATNEKLFF
TRBJ2-5 | . | TRBV5-4 | . | TGTGCCAGCAGCACCCGGGGGGCGGCGGAGACCCAGTACTTC | CASSTRGAAETQYF
TRBJ2-1 | . | TRBV7-8 | TRBD2 | TGTGCCAGCAGCCCCCCTGCCTCTAGCGGGAGGGCCCATGAGCAGTTCTTC | CASSPPASSGRAHEQFF
TRBJ2-1 | . | TRBV7-2 | TRBD2 | TGTGCCAGCAGCTCCGGGACTAGCGGGAGCCCCTCCTACAATGAGCAGTTCTTC | CASSSGTSGSPSYNEQFF
TRBJ1-6 | . | TRBV12-3/TRBV12-4 | . | TGTGCCAGCAGTTTGGCCAGGAATTCACCCCTCCACTTT | CASSLARNSPLHF
TRBJ1-2 | . | TRBV5-1 | TRBD1 | TGCGCCAGCAGCTTGGAGACAGGGTACTATGGCTACACCTTC | CASSLETGYYGYTF
TRBJ2-5 | . | TRBV9 | TRBD1 | TGTGCCAGCAGCGTAGTTCCAACAGGGGGCCAAGAGACCCAGTACTTC | CASSVVPTGGQETQYF
TRBJ1-1 | . | TRBV6-5 | . | TGTGCCAGCACCTCCTATAACGGGGGCACTGAAGCTTTCTTT | CASTSYNGGTEAFF
TRBJ2-1 | . | TRBV4-3 | . | TGCGCCAGCAGCCAAGACCGGACCGGGGTGCAGTTCTTC | CASSQDRTGVQFF
TRBJ2-3 | . | TRBV5-5 | TRBD2 | TGTGCCAGCAGCCTAATAGCGGGAGCTATCACAGATACGCAGTATTTT | CASSLIAGAITDTQYF
TRBJ2-3 | . | TRBV3-1/TRBV3-2 | . | TGTGCCAGCAGCCAAGGGGGCAGGAATGGAAATACGCAGTATTTT | CASSQGGRNGNTQYF
TRBJ2-5 | . | TRBV18 | TRBD1 | TGTGCCAGCTCACCACGTAACAGGGGGCAAGAGACCCAGTACTTC | CASSPRNRGQETQYF
TRBJ2-1 | few | TRBV5-4 | TRBD1 | TGTGCCAGCAGCTCCCGGGACAGGGGCTACAATGAGCAGTTCTTC | CASSSRDRGYNEQFF
TRBJ1-2 | . | TRBV4-2 | . | TGTGCCAGCAGCCAGGAAACAGCTAACTATGGCTACACCTTC | CASSQETANYGYTF
TRBJ1-6 | . | TRBV7-2 | . | TGTGCCAGCAGCTTAGATACAGGCCCGGGTTCACCCCTCCACTTT | CASSLDTGPGSPLHF
TRBJ2-3 | . | TRBV5-1 | TRBD1 | TGCGCCAGCAGCCGGGACAGCCCTCAGGCGGATACGCAGTATTTT | CASSRDSPQADTQYF
TRBJ1-1 | . | TRBV19 | TRBD1 | TGTGCCAGTACGACAGGGGAGGACACTGAAGCTTTCTTT | CASTTGEDTEAFF
TRBJ2-3 | . | TRBV4-2 | TRBD2 | TGTGCCAGCAGCGGGACTAGCGGGGAACTGGGCGGAGATACGCAGTATTTT | CASSGTSGELGGDTQYF
TRBJ1-4 | . | TRBV2 | . | TGTGCCAGCAGTGAAGGGGGGGTACGTGAAAAACTGTTTTTT | CASSEGGVREKLFF
TRBJ2-3 | . | TRBV5-1 | TRBD2 | TGCGCCAGCAGCCCCGGGGGGTCTGATACGCAGTATTTT | CASSPGGSDTQYF
TRBJ2-2 | . | TRBV6-6 | TRBD2 | TGTGCCAGCAGCCGACTAGCGGGGGGGCAGGACACCGGGGAGCTGTTTTTT | CASSRLAGGQDTGELFF
TRBJ1-2 | few | TRBV5-1 | TRBD1 | TGCGCCAGCAGCTCCCGGGACAGGGATATCTATGGCTACACCTTC | CASSSRDRDIYGYTF
TRBJ2-2 | . | TRBV15 | . | TGTGCCACCAGCAGGGACACCTCGAACACCGGGGAGCTGTTTTTT | CATSRDTSNTGELFF
TRBJ2-2 | few | TRBV19 | TRBD2 | TGTGCCAGTAGTAGGGGCGGGGGCACCGGGGAGCTGTTTTTT | CASSRGGGTGELFF
TRBJ2-1 | few | TRBV24-1 | TRBD2 | TGTGCCACCAGTGGGGGGACTAGCTCCTACAATGAGCAGTTCTTC | CATSGGTSSYNEQFF
TRBJ1-6 | once | TRBV28 | . | TGTGCCAGCAGAGACGACAGACTTTATAATTCACCCCTCCACTTT | CASRDDRLYNSPLHF
TRBJ2-3 | . | TRBV7-2 | TRBD2 | TGTGCCAGCAGCCCGGGTGGACTAGCGGGAGTAGGGGATACGCAGTATTTT | CASSPGGLAGVGDTQYF
TRBJ2-7 | . | TRBV23-1 | TRBD2 | TGCGCCAGCAGTCCCGCGTGTCCCGGGACTAGCGGGACAAATGAGTACTTC | CASSPACPGTSGTNEYF
TRBJ1-2 | . | TRBV4-3 | . | TGCGCCAGCAGCCAGGGGTGGAGGGGTGGTGGCTACACCTTC | CASSQGWRGGGYTF
TRBJ1-2 | few | TRBV19 | TRBD1 | TGTGCCAGTACCCCGGACAGGAAAAACTATGGCTACACCTTC | CASTPDRKNYGYTF
TRBJ1-5 | . | TRBV11-2 | . | TGTGCCAGCAGCCAAGGAAGGGGGACGGGGCAGCCCCAGCATTTT | CASSQGRGTGQPQHF
TRBJ1-2 | few | TRBV6-2/TRBV6-3 | . | TGTGCCAGCAGCTCGTCGGAGGGTGGTGGCTACACCTTC | CASSSSEGGGYTF
TRBJ1-6 | . | TRBV3-1/TRBV3-2 | TRBD1 | TGTGCCAGCAGCCACCTCGACAGGGACAGATCACCCCTCCACTTT | CASSHLDRDRSPLHF
TRBJ2-1 | . | TRBV27 | TRBD2 | TGTGCCAGCAGTTTCGGGTTAGCGGGAGGGCCAATGCGTGAGCAGTTCTTC | CASSFGLAGGPMREQFF
TRBJ1-1 | . | TRBV30 | . | TGTGCCTGGAGTGCAGGGAAGGACACTGAAGCTTTCTTT | CAWSAGKDTEAFF
TRBJ1-1 | . | TRBV28 | TRBD1 | TGTGCCAGCAAGGGGGGACAGGGGCACACTGAAGCTTTCTTT | CASKGGQGHTEAFF